This TCR beta chain came from a study of CD8 T cells in ankylosing spondylitis. General observations from the study: The study identified a TCR beta motif of eight highly homologous variants that appeared characteristic of ankylosing spondylitis blood.

TCRdb redid the calling of the 5' RACE reads with MiXCR, one entry per CDR3 protein. The sample lists approximately 350,000 distinct CDR3 sequences, roughly 14% seen once, with about 1.1% in the top ten. About this clonotype: The antigen remains unidentified.

CDR3 length equals 14 residues. Trimming stripped 8 bases from V and 5 bases from J, with 19 bases between. Germline V CDR1 and CDR2: GTSNPN, SVGIG (reference sequence). What was sequenced was blood, either unsorted or a sorted T cell fraction (not recorded which). V usage is TRBV30 and J usage is TRBJ2-1; D is tentatively TRBD1 or TRBD2 (7 bases each). The clonotype was recovered from a male donor with ankylosing spondylitis or in good health (not recorded which). The CDR3 region has the DNA TGTGCCCGCGGGGAGGGGGCCTTGCACAATGAGCAGTTCTTC. This codes for CARGEGALHNEQFF.